This entry concerns a single T cell receptor (beta chain). Repertoires were generated with immunoSEQ multiplex PCR, while TCRdb's copy carries only in-frame clones and drops some. The data show some 190,000 clones, around 88% seen once. The sample belongs to a study of blood T cell repertoires in COVID-19. Study summary: Acute and convalescent COVID-19 specimens originated in the United States, Italy and Spain.

Germline V gene sequence: CDR1 SEHNR, CDR2 FQNEAQ (reference sequence). V was clipped by 6 bases and J by 7 bases; unmatched bases: 12. This CDR3 contains 17 residues. The rearrangement joins TRBV7-9 to TRBJ2-1; 13 bases agree with TRBD2. The receptor comes from a young man with active or convalescent COVID-19. Sequenced input: peripheral blood. CDR3 in amino acids: CASRLLAGGPTVNEQFF. In nucleotides, the CDR3 is TGTGCCAGCAGGCTACTAGCGGGAGGGCCGACGGTGAATGAGCAGTTCTTC.